These 5 T cell receptor beta chains originate from one sample sequenced in a study of low-dose radiotherapy and immunotherapy resistance in tumors (dated by TCRdb to between 2021 and 2024). TCRdb shows the sequencer as Illumina HiSeq 2500. To make first-strand cDNA, Superscript III was used along with a set of TRAV- and TRBV-specific primers so that both the TCRalpha and TCRbeta chains were covered. TCRs were amplified with Phusion for around 21 PCR cycles, with a constant-region primer paired with the adapter attached to the V primers. TCRdb reworked the public reads: Q25 trimming with fastp, MiXCR clone assembly, productive beta chains retained. Duplicate CDR3 protein sequences are folded into a single record with the most common DNA and genes. For this sample the table gives approximately 90,000 distinct CDR3 sequences, of which 15% to 20% were detected only once. The ten top clones hold less than 3.5% of the sample.

The sample's time point label, in plain terms: before trial treatment. Here the sequenced sample was PBMCs, taken before treatment. The receptors come from a male donor with prostate cancer.

The chain carries TRBV12-3 or TRBV12-4 and TRBJ2-7; TRBD2 aligns across 9 bases. CDR3 length: 15 amino acids. V trimming: 6 bases; J trimming: 8 bases; junction bases outside the gene matches: 14. The chain's CDR3 is CASRQSASGDPQQYF. The CDR3 DNA is TGTGCCAGCAGACAATCAGCTAGCGGGGATCCTCAGCAGTACTTC.

As to this clonotype: A much bigger clone sits one base away, suggesting this may be a read error. This chain links TRBV5-8 with TRBJ1-6; D gene unclear. The CDR3 loop spans 14 amino acids. Germline CDR1 SGHTS, CDR2 YDEGEE. For the CDR3, the DNA is TGTGCCAGCAGCTCCCGGACGGGAAATTCAGCCCTCCACTTT. Its protein is CASSSRTGNSALHF.

This clonotype showed up many times. The rearrangement joins TRBV7-9 to TRBJ2-7, with D possibly matching TRBD1 (5 bases). This CDR3 has 12 amino acids. Germline V gene data show CDR1 as SEHNR and CDR2 as FQNEAQ (reference sequence). V shed 7 bases and J shed 3 bases, with 10 bases lying between them. CDR3: CASTLTGYEQYF. As DNA, the CDR3 is TGTGCCAGCACCCTCACAGGCTACGAGCAGTACTTC.

V usage is TRBV11-2 and J usage is TRBJ2-3; 14 nucleotides agree with TRBD2. The CDR3 length is 19 residues. V lost 5 bases and J lost 1; bases outside the gene matches: 11. CDR1 SGHAT and CDR2 FQNNGV come from the germline V gene. CDR3 protein: CASSGAGLAGGLGTDTQYF. The CDR3 region has the DNA TGTGCCAGCAGCGGAGCTGGACTAGCGGGGGGCTTAGGCACAGATACGCAGTATTTT.

This clonotype has at least ten counts. The chain recombines TRBV27 with TRBJ1-5; D unclear. CDR3 length: 14 amino acids. The V gene lost 6 bases and the J gene lost 3 bases, with 12 bases spanning the gap. Germline assignment: CDR1 MNHEY and CDR2 SMNVEV (reference sequence). The CDR3 coding sequence is TGTGCCAGCAGATTCTCGGGCTCCAATCAGCCCCAGCATTTT. This codes for CASRFSGSNQPQHF.